This is a list of T cell receptor beta chains from one sample in a study of beta chain features in type 1 diabetes. Assay used: immunoSEQ multiplex PCR; TCRdb lists only in-frame clones, some missing. The table includes approximately 300,000 clones, approximately 9.9% detected once. The sequenced sample was naive CD4+ T cells from blood. These receptors all stem from a woman in her thirties in good health. CDR3s include the opening cysteine and the closing phenylalanine or tryptophan. Each record gives: V gene, CDR3 protein.

TRBV7-2 | CASSLAILAGAGAGELFF
TRBV7-2 | CASSLVTRTVQGEAFF
TRBV29-1 | CSVERQGATEAFF
TRBV6-4 | CASSDIGGFGYTF
TRBV15 | CATSRGSGGQETQYF
TRBV19 | CASTPQSSGANVLTF
TRBV19 | CASSADRGNTEAFF
TRBV27 | CASTETALGNYEQYF
TRBV10-3 | CAISETTSGRAPETQYF
TRBV6-1 | CASSEGLAGVREQYF
TRBV18 | CASSRQSSGNEQFF
TRBV14 | CASSPSGLTYEQYF
TRBV18 | CASSPSRGQTDTQYF
TRBV5-6 | CASSLGLAGSEQYF
TRBV7-9 | CASGRTGQKNEQYF
TRBV7-3 | CASSPSTSGLYNEQFF